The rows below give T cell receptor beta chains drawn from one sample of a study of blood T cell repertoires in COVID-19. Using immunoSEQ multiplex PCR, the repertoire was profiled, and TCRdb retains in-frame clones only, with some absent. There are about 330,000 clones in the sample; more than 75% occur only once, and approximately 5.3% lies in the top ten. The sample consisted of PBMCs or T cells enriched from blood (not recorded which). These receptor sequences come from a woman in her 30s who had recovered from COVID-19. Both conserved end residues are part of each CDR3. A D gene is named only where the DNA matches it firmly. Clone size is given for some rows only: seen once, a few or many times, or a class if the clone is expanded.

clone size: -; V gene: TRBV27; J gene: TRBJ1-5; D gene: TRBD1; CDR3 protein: CASSLKGQGYQPQHF; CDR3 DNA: TGTGCCAGCAGTTTAAAGGGACAGGGCTATCAGCCCCAGCATTTT
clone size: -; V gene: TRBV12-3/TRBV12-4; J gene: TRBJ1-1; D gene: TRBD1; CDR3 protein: CASSRDRESEAFF; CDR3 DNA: TGTGCCAGCAGCCGGGACAGGGAGTCTGAAGCTTTCTTT
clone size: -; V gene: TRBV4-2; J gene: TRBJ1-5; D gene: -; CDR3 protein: CASSQEIVYNQPQHF; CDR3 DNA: TGTGCCAGCAGCCAAGAAATAGTTTACAATCAGCCCCAGCATTTT
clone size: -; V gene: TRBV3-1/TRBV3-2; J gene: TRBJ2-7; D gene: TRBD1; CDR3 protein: CASSHPGGQAYEQYF; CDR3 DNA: TGTGCCAGCAGCCACCCTGGAGGACAGGCTTACGAGCAGTACTTC
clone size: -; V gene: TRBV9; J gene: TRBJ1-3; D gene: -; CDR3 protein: CASSVKGGSGNTIYF; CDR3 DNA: TGTGCCAGCAGCGTGAAAGGGGGATCTGGAAACACCATATATTTT
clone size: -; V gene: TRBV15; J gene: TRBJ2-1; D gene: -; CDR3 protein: CATSSLIGVDEQFF; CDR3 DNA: TGTGCCACCAGCAGCTTGATCGGGGTAGATGAGCAGTTCTTC
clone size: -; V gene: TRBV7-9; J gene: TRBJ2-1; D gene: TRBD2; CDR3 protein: CASSPPRGREVTDEQFF; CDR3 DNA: TGTGCCAGCAGCCCCCCCCGGGGGAGGGAGGTAACGGATGAGCAGTTCTTC
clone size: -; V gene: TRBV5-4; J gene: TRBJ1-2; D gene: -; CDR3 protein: CASSSLLERGYGYTF; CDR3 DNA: TGTGCCAGCTCGTCACTTCTGGAGAGAGGCTATGGCTACACCTTC
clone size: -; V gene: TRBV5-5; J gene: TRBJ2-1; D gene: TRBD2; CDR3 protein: CASSLDGLANEQFF; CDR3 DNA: TGTGCCAGCAGCTTGGATGGACTAGCCAATGAGCAGTTCTTC
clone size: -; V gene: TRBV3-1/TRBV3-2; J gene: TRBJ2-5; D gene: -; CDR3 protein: CASSQENREETQYF; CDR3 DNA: TGTGCCAGCAGCCAAGAAAACAGGGAGGAGACCCAGTACTTC
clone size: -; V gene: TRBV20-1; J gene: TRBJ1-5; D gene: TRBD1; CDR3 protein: CSASSKGGGNQPQHF; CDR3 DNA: TGCAGTGCTAGTTCAAAAGGGGGCGGCAATCAGCCCCAGCATTTT
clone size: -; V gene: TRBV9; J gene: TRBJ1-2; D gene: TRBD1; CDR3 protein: CASSVAGGSYGYTF; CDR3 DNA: TGTGCCAGCAGCGTTGCAGGGGGAAGCTATGGCTACACCTTC
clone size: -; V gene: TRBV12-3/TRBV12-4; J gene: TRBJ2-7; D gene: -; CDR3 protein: CASSFYQDEQYF; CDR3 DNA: TGTGCCAGCAGCTTCTATCAAGACGAGCAGTACTTC
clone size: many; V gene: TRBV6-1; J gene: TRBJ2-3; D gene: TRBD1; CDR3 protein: CASSEGTGGVDTQYF; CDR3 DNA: TGTGCCAGCAGTGAAGGGACAGGGGGCGTAGATACGCAGTATTTT
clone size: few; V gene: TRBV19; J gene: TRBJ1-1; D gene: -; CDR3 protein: CAVDGGTEAFF; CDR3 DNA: TGTGCCGTAGATGGGGGGACTGAAGCTTTCTTT
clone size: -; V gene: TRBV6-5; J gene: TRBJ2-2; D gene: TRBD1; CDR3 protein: CASSFRTGVTGELFF; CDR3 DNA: TGTGCCAGCAGTTTTAGGACAGGGGTCACCGGGGAGCTGTTTTTT
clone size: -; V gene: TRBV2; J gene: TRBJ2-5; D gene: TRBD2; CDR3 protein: CASSEQRGGYMETQYF; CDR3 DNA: TGTGCCAGCAGTGAACAGCGCGGGGGGTATATGGAGACCCAGTACTTC
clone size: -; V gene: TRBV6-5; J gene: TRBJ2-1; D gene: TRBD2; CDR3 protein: CASRAGLDYNEQFF; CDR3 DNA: TGTGCCAGCAGGGCGGGACTAGATTACAATGAGCAGTTCTTC
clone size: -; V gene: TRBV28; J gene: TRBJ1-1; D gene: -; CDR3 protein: CASSLSPPGAITEAFF; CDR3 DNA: TGTGCCAGCAGTTTAAGCCCTCCAGGGGCTATTACTGAAGCTTTCTTT
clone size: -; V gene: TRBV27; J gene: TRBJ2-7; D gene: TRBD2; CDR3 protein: CASSDPGTSGVGEQYF; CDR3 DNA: TGTGCCAGCAGTGATCCCGGGACTAGCGGGGTGGGGGAGCAGTACTTC
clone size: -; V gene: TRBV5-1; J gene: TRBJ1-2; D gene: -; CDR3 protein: CASSPAGGGGAPSYTF; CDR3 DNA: TGCGCCAGCAGCCCGGCAGGCGGGGGCGGTGCACCAAGCTACACCTTC
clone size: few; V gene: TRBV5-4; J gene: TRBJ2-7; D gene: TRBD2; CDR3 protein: CASSATRWSSGSYEQYF; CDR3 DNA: TGTGCCAGCAGCGCAACCCGGTGGAGTAGCGGGAGCTACGAGCAGTACTTC
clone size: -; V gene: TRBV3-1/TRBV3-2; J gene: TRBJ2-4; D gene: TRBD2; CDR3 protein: CASSQAGGTTLAKNIQYF; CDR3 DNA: TGTGCCAGCAGCCAAGCGGGAGGAACCACTCTAGCCAAAAACATTCAGTACTTC
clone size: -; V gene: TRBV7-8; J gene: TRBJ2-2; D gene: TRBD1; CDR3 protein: CASSPGQGSFAGELFF; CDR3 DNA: TGTGCCAGCAGCCCAGGACAGGGAAGCTTTGCCGGGGAGCTGTTTTTT
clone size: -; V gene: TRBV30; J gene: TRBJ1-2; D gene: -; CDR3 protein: CAWSPFSGSVGYTF; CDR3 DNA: TGTGCCTGGAGTCCCTTCTCGGGGTCCGTCGGCTACACCTTC
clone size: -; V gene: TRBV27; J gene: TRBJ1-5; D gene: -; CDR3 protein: CASSYDSNQPQHF; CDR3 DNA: TGTGCCAGCAGCTACGATAGCAATCAGCCCCAGCATTTT
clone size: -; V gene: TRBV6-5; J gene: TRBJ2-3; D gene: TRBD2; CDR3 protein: CASGRGDTQYF; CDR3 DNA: TGTGCCAGCGGGCGGGGGGATACGCAGTATTTT
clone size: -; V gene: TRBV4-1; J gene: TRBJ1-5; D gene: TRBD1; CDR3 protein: CASSQDLTGGGGDQPQHF; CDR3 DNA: TGCGCCAGCAGCCAAGATCTCACAGGGGGGGGAGGTGATCAGCCCCAGCATTTT
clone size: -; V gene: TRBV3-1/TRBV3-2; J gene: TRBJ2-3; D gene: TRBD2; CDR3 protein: CASSQDFGGGDGTDTQYF; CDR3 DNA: TGTGCCAGCAGCCAAGATTTTGGCGGGGGGGACGGCACAGATACGCAGTATTTT
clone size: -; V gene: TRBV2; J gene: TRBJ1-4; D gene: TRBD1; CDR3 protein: CASSSFDRVTGLSDEKLFF; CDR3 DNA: TGTGCCAGCAGTTCATTTGACAGGGTGACCGGGTTGAGCGACGAAAAACTGTTTTTT
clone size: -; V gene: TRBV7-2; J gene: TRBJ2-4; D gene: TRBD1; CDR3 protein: CASSQGANPAKNIQYF; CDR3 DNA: TGTGCCAGCAGTCAGGGGGCCAACCCAGCCAAAAACATTCAGTACTTC
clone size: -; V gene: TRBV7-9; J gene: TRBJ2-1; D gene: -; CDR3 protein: CASSLDFRGDEQFF; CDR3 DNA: TGTGCCAGCAGCTTAGACTTCAGGGGCGATGAGCAGTTCTTC
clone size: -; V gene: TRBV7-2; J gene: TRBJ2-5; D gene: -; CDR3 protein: CASSHYDIEETQYF; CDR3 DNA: TGTGCCAGCAGCCATTATGATATAGAAGAGACCCAGTACTTC
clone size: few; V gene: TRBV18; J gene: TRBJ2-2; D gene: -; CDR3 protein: CASSPPSRVGTGELFF; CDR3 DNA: TGTGCCAGCTCACCACCAAGCAGGGTTGGGACCGGGGAGCTGTTTTTT
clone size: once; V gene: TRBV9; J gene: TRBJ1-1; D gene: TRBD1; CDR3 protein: CASSAGTVNTEAFF; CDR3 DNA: TGTGCCAGCAGCGCCGGGACAGTGAACACTGAAGCTTTCTTT
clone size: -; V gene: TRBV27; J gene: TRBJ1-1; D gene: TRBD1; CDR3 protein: CASSLWPGGFSEAFF; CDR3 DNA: TGTGCCAGCAGTTTATGGCCAGGGGGGTTCTCTGAAGCTTTCTTT
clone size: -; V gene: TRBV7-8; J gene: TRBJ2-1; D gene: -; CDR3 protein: CASSVQPRSYNEQFF; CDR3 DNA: TGTGCCAGCAGCGTACAGCCGCGCTCTTACAATGAGCAGTTCTTC
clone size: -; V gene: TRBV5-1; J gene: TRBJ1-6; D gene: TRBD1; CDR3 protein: CASSPQGATSYNSPLHF; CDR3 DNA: TGCGCCAGCAGTCCACAGGGGGCGACGTCCTATAATTCACCCCTCCACTTT
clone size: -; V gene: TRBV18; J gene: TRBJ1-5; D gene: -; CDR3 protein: CASSPQGMDQPQHF; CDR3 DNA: TGTGCCAGCTCACCACAGGGGATGGATCAGCCCCAGCATTTT
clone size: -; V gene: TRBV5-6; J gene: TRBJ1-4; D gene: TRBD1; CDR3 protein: CASSPLGQGGEKLFF; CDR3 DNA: TGTGCCAGCAGCCCTCTTGGACAGGGGGGTGAAAAACTGTTTTTT